A selection of T cell receptor beta chains follows, all from one sample in a study of response to subunit inactivated influenza vaccine. MiXCR, run by TCRdb on the RT-PCR reads, gives a single entry per CDR3 protein. The sample shows approximately 310,000 distinct CDR3 sequences, around a fifth of them seen only once. Sequenced here: PBMCs from blood, sampled less than 22 months after vaccination. The receptors originated from a man between 45 and 75 years old who received an inactivated influenza vaccine. Both conserved end residues are part of each CDR3. D genes are given only for firm matches. The size entry is marked missing in some rows and otherwise reads once, few, many or a size class.

abundance	j_gene	v_gene	d_gene	CDR3aa	CDR3nt
NA	TRBJ2-3	TRBV7-2	TRBD1	CASSLTGQGEYF	TGTGCCAGCAGCTTAACGGGACAGGGAGAGTATTTT
few	TRBJ1-5	TRBV10-3	NA	CAISPDRLYSNQPQHF	TGTGCCATCAGCCCAGACAGGTTATATAGCAATCAGCCCCAGCATTTT
many	TRBJ1-4	TRBV28	NA	CASSLTDATNEKLFF	TGTGCCAGCAGCCTGACAGACGCAACTAATGAAAAACTGTTTTTT
NA	TRBJ2-4	TRBV18	NA	CASSPQGPVGDIQYF	TGTGCCAGCTCACCTCAGGGCCCGGTGGGGGACATTCAGTACTTC
NA	TRBJ2-1	TRBV12-3/TRBV12-4	NA	CASSTSWGGNEQFF	TGTGCCAGCAGTACCTCGTGGGGAGGCAATGAGCAGTTCTTC
NA	TRBJ1-2	TRBV20-1	NA	CSASEQGLSGYTF	TGCAGTGCTAGTGAACAGGGTCTAAGTGGCTACACCTTC
few	TRBJ1-6	TRBV3-1	TRBD1	CASSQATGYWDSPLHF	TGTGCCAGCAGCCAAGCGACAGGGTATTGGGATTCACCCCTCCACTTT
NA	TRBJ1-2	TRBV28	NA	CASSPGEGYGYTF	TGTGCCAGCAGCCCAGGGGAGGGCTATGGCTACACCTTC
many	TRBJ1-2	TRBV6-1	TRBD1	CASSRQGAVDGYTF	TGTGCCAGCAGCAGACAGGGGGCTGTGGATGGCTACACCTTC
many	TRBJ1-5	TRBV28	TRBD1	CASITGARGKPQHF	TGTGCCAGCATCACGGGGGCCAGGGGGAAGCCCCAGCATTTT
NA	TRBJ2-2	TRBV20-1	TRBD2	CSASPIGGRVTGELFF	TGCAGTGCTAGCCCCATAGGAGGGAGGGTAACCGGGGAGCTGTTTTTT
few	TRBJ1-2	TRBV2	NA	CASSEEGFYGYTF	TGTGCCAGCAGTGAAGAGGGATTCTATGGCTACACCTTC
NA	TRBJ2-5	TRBV5-1	NA	CASSLTITEETQYF	TGCGCCAGCAGCTTGACCATCACGGAAGAGACCCAGTACTTC
few	TRBJ1-2	TRBV12-3/TRBV12-4	NA	CASRPLGSGYTF	TGTGCCAGCAGGCCTCTGGGGTCCGGCTACACCTTC
NA	TRBJ2-1	TRBV2	NA	CASRQGEQFF	TGTGCCAGCAGACAGGGTGAGCAGTTCTTC
NA	TRBJ2-2	TRBV4-2	NA	CASSQDALWRGELFF	TGTGCCAGCAGCCAAGATGCCCTATGGAGAGGCGAGCTGTTTTTT
few	TRBJ2-5	TRBV4-2	NA	CASSPGSGHLDQETQYF	TGTGCCAGCAGCCCAGGGAGTGGACATTTAGACCAAGAGACCCAGTACTTC
NA	TRBJ2-3	TRBV6-1	TRBD1	CASSGTGSTDTQYF	TGTGCCAGCAGTGGGACAGGGAGCACAGATACGCAGTATTTT
NA	TRBJ2-1	TRBV29-1	TRBD1	CSVRQGLSFEQFF	TGCAGCGTCCGACAGGGCCTCTCATTCGAGCAGTTCTTC
few	TRBJ2-7	TRBV11-2	NA	CASSADIFYEQYF	TGTGCCAGCAGCGCCGACATCTTTTACGAGCAGTACTTC
many	TRBJ1-1	TRBV5-4	TRBD1	CASSFWTGNTEAFF	TGTGCCAGCAGCTTCTGGACAGGGAACACTGAAGCTTTCTTT
NA	TRBJ2-5	TRBV4-1	TRBD1	CASSQDGTVKETQYF	TGCGCCAGCAGCCAAGATGGGACAGTAAAGGAGACCCAGTACTTC